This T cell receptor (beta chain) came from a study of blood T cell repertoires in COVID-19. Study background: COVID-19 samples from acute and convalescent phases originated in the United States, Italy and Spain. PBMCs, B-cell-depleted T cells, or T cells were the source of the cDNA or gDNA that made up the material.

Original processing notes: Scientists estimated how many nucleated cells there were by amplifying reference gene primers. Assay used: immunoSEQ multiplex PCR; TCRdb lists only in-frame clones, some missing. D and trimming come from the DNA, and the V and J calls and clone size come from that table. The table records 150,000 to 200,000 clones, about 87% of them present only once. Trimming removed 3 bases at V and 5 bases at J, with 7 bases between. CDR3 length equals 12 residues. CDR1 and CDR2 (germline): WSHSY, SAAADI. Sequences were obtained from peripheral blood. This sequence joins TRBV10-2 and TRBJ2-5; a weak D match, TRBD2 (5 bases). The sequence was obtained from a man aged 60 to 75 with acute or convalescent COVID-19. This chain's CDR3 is CASSEQRETQYF. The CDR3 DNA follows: TGCGCCAGCAGTGAACAGCGGGAGACCCAGTACTTC.